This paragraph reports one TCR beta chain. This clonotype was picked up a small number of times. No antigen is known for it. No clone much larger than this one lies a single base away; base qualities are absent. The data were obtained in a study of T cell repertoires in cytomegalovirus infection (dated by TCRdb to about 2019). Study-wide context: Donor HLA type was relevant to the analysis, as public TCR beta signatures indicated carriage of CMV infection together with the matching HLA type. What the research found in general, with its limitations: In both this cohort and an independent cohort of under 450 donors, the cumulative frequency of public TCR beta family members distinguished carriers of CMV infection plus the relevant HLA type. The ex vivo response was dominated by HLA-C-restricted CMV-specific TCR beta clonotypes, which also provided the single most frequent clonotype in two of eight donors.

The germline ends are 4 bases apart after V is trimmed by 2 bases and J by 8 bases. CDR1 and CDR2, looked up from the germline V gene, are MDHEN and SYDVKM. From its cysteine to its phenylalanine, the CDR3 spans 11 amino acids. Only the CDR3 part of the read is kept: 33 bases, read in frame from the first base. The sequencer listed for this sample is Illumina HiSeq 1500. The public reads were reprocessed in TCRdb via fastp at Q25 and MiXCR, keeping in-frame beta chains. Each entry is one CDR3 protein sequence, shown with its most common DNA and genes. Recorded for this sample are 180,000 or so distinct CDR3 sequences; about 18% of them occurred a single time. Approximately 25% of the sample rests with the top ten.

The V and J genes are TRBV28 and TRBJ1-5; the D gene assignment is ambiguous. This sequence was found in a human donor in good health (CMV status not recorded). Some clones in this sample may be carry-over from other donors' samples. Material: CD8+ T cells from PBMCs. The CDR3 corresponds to CASSLPEPQHF. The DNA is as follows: TGTGCCAGCAGTTTACCCGAGCCCCAGCATTTT. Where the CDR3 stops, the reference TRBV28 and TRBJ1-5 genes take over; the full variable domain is DVKVTQSSRYLVKRTGEKVFLECVQDMDHENMFWYRQDPGLGLRLIYFSYDVKMKEKGDIPEGYSVSREKKERFSLILESASTNQTSMYLCASSLPEPQHFGDGTRLSIL.